What follows are 22 T cell receptor beta chains derived from one specimen sequenced in a study of T cells expressing NK-cell markers (dated by TCRdb to 2020 to 2022). The method behind the library was 5' RACE. Sequencing relied on an Illumina HiSeq 2000. The reads went through TCRdb reprocessing, and each CDR3 protein sequence gets one entry with no DNA. In this sample's table one finds approximately 170,000 distinct CDR3 sequences. Jointly, the top ten make up around 20% of the sample. The sequencing input was blood T cells: a sorted CD56 or NKG2C T cell subset, CD4+ or CD8+ T cells, or bulk PBMC T cells (not recorded which). The receptors originated from a man aged 18 to 69 in good health.

The V and J genes are TRBV28 and TRBJ2-7; absent DNA, TCRdb's TRBD2 call cannot be checked. Germline V gene data show CDR1 as MDHEN and CDR2 as SYDVKM. CDR3 length: 16 amino acids. The CDR3 region is CASSLWIGAPAYEQYF.

The CDR3 is CASSQEPEYSNQPQHF. The chain employs TRBV4-1 and TRBJ1-5. CDR1 MGHRA and CDR2 YSYEKL come from the germline V gene. The CDR3 is 16 amino acids.

The chain has TRBV27 and TRBJ1-1. The length of the CDR3 is 13 residues. Germline V gene lookup returns CDR1 MNHEY and CDR2 SMNVEV (reference sequence). Here the CDR3 reads CASRLTDPTEAFF.

This sequence joins TRBV29-1 and TRBJ1-2; TCRdb's D call, TRBD1, is unchecked because there is no DNA. This CDR3 comprises 14 residues. CDR1 and CDR2 from the germline V gene are SQVTM and ANQGSEA. The CDR3: CSVVLDRGDYGYTF.

The chain has TRBV15 and TRBJ2-7. Germline-derived CDR1 and CDR2 are LNHNV and YYDKDF (reference sequence). CDR3 length equals 15 residues. The CDR3 reads CATSRVIGFSYEQYF. Variable domain in full (rest from reference TRBV15 and TRBJ2-7): DAMVIQNPRYQVTQFGKPVTLSCSQTLNHNVMYWYQQKSSQAPKLLFHYYDKDFNNEADTPDNFQSRRPNTSFCFLDIRSPGLGDTAMYLCATSRVIGFSYEQYFGPGTRLTVT.

This chain links TRBV7-8 with TRBJ1-1. Germline assignment: CDR1 SGHVS and CDR2 FQNEAQ. The CDR3 has 14 residues. This chain's CDR3 is CASSLRSRSPEAFF.

The rearrangement links TRBV4-1 to TRBJ2-7; the TCRdb D gene call, TRBD1, has no DNA to confirm it. The CDR3 length is 17 residues. The germline V gene has CDR1 MGHRA and CDR2 YSYEKL. The CDR3 sequence: CASSQDADRAGSYEQYF.

V gene TRBV6-6 combines with J gene TRBJ2-2. Germline V gene data show CDR1 as MNHNY and CDR2 as SVGAGI (reference sequence). The CDR3 runs 13 residues. The CDR3: CASSYSSGGELFF.

The chain joins TRBV5-1 to TRBJ1-2; TCRdb outputs TRBD1, but without DNA this stays unchecked. Germline V gene data show CDR1 as SGHRS and CDR2 as YFSETQ. The length of the CDR3 is 15 residues. This CDR3 is CASSPGWGANYGYTF. The variable domain in full, with the rest retrieved from reference TRBV5-1 and TRBJ1-2, is KAGVTQTPRYLIKTRGQQVTLSCSPISGHRSVSWYQQTPGQGLQFLFEYFSETQRNKGNFPGRFSGRQFSNSRSEMNVSTLELGDSALYLCASSPGWGANYGYTFGSGTRLTVV.

The rearrangement links TRBV20-1 to TRBJ2-3; TCRdb reports TRBD2, a call that lacks DNA to check it against. The CDR3 length is 15 residues. From germline, CDR1 is DFQATT and CDR2 SNEGSKA (reference sequence). CDR3 residues: CSARLSSEVTDTQYF.

The chain employs TRBV9 and TRBJ1-2; TCRdb designates TRBD1, a call that cannot be tested without DNA. Looked up from germline, CDR1 is SGDLS and CDR2 is YYNGEE. CDR3 size: 14 residues. The CDR3 spells CASSVSAGEYGYTF.

The chain links TRBV5-8 to TRBJ1-5; TCRdb's D call of TRBD1 is untestable without DNA. This CDR3 is 14 amino acids long. The germline CDR1 and CDR2 sequences are SGHTS and YDEGEE. CDR3 region: CASSLIRGFQPQHF.

The chain combines TRBV4-2 with TRBJ2-4; there is no DNA to check the TCRdb D call of TRBD1. Germline V gene sequence: CDR1 LGHNA, CDR2 YNFKEQ. This CDR3 has 11 amino acids. CDR3 in amino acids: CASSPGQIQYF.

The chain combines TRBV7-8 with TRBJ2-5; lacking DNA, the TRBD2 call made by TCRdb goes unchecked. Per the germline V gene, CDR1 is SGHVS and CDR2 is FQNEAQ. The CDR3 covers 15 residues. CDR3 sequence: CASSFGGGSQETQYF.

V is TRBV5-1 and J is TRBJ2-1; TCRdb selects TRBD1, and the lack of DNA leaves this call unchecked. Germline lookup yields CDR1 SGHRS and CDR2 YFSETQ. The CDR3 is 13 residues long. The CDR3 region is CASSTYRENEQFF.

The genes are TRBV15 and TRBJ2-7. The CDR3 is 15 residues long. Germline CDR1 reads LNHNV; CDR2 reads YYDKDF (reference sequence). The CDR3 sequence is CATSRGGGAAYEQYF. Together with reference TRBV15 and TRBJ2-7, the CDR3 gives the full variable domain: DAMVIQNPRYQVTQFGKPVTLSCSQTLNHNVMYWYQQKSSQAPKLLFHYYDKDFNNEADTPDNFQSRRPNTSFCFLDIRSPGLGDTAMYLCATSRGGGAAYEQYFGPGTRLTVT.

The genes are TRBV7-9 and TRBJ2-5; with no DNA, the TCRdb D assignment of TRBD1 cannot be verified. The CDR3 has 17 amino acids. Germline CDR1 reads SEHNR; CDR2 reads FQNEAQ (reference sequence). CDR3 region: CASSPPGSGGAGETQYF.

V usage is TRBV20-1 and J usage is TRBJ2-1; there is no DNA to check the TCRdb D call of TRBD2. Looked up from germline, CDR1 is DFQATT and CDR2 is SNEGSKA (reference sequence). The CDR3 length is 15 residues. CDR3 region: CSAIHRDLLYNEQFF.

This chain uses TRBV7-9 with TRBJ1-6; TCRdb returns TRBD1, unconfirmable since there is no DNA. The germline CDR1 and CDR2 sequences are SEHNR and FQNEAQ (reference sequence). There are 14 residues in the CDR3. CDR3 loop: CASSLTGTYSPLHF.

This chain connects TRBV12-3 or TRBV12-4 to TRBJ1-2. The CDR3 runs to 17 residues. The CDR3 sequence is CASSLTDGARFPYGYTF.

This rearrangement joins TRBV11-2 to TRBJ2-4; with no DNA, the TCRdb D assignment of TRBD1 cannot be verified. The V gene's germline CDR1 is SGHAT and CDR2 FQNNGV. The CDR3 loop spans 17 amino acids. CDR3 sequence reads: CASSLVSAGKSQNIQYF.

This chain uses TRBV15 with TRBJ2-7; with no DNA, the TCRdb D assignment of TRBD1 cannot be verified. The CDR3 is 13 residues long. CDR1 is LNHNV and CDR2 is YYDKDF in the germline V gene (reference sequence). This CDR3 is CATSRGDSYEQYF.